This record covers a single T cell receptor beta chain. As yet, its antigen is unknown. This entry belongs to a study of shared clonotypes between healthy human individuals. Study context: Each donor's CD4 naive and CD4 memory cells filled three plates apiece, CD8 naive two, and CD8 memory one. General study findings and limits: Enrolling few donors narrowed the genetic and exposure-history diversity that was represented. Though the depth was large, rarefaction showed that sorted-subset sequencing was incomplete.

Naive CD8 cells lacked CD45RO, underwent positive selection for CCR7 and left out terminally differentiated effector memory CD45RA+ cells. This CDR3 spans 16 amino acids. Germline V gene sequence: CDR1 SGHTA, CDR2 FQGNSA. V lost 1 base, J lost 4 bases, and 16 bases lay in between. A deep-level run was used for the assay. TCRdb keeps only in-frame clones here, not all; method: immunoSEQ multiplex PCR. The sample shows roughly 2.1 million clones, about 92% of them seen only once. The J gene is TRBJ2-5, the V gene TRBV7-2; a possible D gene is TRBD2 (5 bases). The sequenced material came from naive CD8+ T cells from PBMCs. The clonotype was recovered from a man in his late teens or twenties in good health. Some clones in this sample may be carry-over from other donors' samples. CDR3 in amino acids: CASSLVRGKIAETQYF. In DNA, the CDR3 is TGTGCCAGCAGCTTAGTACGGGGAAAAATCGCAGAGACCCAGTACTTC. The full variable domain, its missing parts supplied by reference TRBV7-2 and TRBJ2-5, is GAGVSQSPSNKVTEKGKDVELRCDPISGHTALYWYRQSLGQGLEFLIYFQGNSAPDKSGLPSDRFSAERTGGSVSTLTIQRTQQEDSAVYLCASSLVRGKIAETQYFGPGTRLLVL.